Described below is a single T cell receptor (beta chain) sequence and its context. This sample was taken from a study of blood T cell repertoires in COVID-19. Study background: Collection of acute and convalescent COVID-19 samples took place in the United States, Italy and Spain. T cells, B-cell-depleted T cells, or PBMCs provided the cDNA or gDNA that served as material.

Residents of 24 US areas, aged roughly 18 to 89 years, made up the participants. Clinical histories supplied by participants themselves formed the basis of cohort assignment. TCRdb's table, derived via immunoSEQ multiplex PCR, lists solely in-frame clones and lacks some. The data contain 200,000 to 300,000 clones, roughly 85% of them singletons. Trimming shortened V by 4 bases and J by 1 base, and 13 bases separated the two germline ends. Germline CDR1 is SGDLS and CDR2 is YYNGEE. The CDR3 spans 15 residues. The TCR sequence derives from a woman between 45 and 65 years old with acute COVID-19. The sequencing sample was made of PBMCs or T cells enriched from blood (not recorded which). The J gene is TRBJ2-3, the V gene TRBV9; tentatively, D is TRBD1 (5 bases). The CDR3 bases are TGTGCCAGCAGCTTCAGGGTACTGGGCACAGATACGCAGTATTTT. Translating gives CASSFRVLGTDTQYF.